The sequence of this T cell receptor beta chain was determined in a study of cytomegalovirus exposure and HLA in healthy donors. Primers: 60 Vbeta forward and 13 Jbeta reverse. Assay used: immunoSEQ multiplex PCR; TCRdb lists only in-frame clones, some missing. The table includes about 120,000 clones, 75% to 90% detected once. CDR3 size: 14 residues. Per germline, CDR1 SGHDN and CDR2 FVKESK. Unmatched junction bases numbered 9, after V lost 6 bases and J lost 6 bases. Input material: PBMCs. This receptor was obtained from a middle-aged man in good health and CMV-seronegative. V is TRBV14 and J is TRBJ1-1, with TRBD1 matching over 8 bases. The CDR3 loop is CASSDRGVAAEAFF. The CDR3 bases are TGTGCCAGCAGTGACAGGGGAGTCGCGGCTGAAGCTTTCTTT.